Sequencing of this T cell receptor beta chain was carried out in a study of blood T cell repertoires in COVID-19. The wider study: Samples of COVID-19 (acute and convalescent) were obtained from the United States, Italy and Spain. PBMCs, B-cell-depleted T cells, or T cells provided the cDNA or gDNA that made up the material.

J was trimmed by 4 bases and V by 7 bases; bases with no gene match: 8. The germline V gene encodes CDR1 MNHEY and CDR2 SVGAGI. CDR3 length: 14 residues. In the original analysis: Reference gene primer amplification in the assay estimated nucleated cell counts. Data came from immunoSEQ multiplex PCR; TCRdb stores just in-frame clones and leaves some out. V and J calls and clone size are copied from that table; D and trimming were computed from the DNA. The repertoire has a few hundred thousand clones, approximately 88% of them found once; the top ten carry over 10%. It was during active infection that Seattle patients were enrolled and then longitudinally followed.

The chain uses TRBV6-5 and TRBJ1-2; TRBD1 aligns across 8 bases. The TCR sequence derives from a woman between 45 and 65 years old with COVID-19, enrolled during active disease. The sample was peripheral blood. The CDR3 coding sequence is TGTGCCAGCATGAGAGGACAGGGTCTCTATGGCTACACCTTC. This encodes CASMRGQGLYGYTF.